The clone carrying this TCR beta chain showed up just a few times. The target antigen is unknown. The source of the sample is a study of human T cells and chemical hapten exposure. The germline V and J ends were trimmed by 0 bases and 5 bases, with 16 bases remaining between them. Germline lookup yields CDR1 KGHSH and CDR2 LQKENI. The length of the CDR3 is 16 residues. Regarding the study as a whole: TCRs whose frequency exceeded 1 in 1000 remained the same following DPC sensitization.

TCRdb processed the RACE reads anew with MiXCR; each CDR3 protein has one entry. Among around 350,000 distinct CDR3 sequences listed, over 5% were seen once. This sample's time point: pre-sensitization, week 0. Documented treatment: therapeutic diphenylcyclopropenone sensitization with weekly scalp DPC. The chain uses TRBV18 and TRBJ2-5; D perhaps matches TRBD2 (6 bases). This receptor was obtained from a woman aged 18-29 years with alopecia areata. Some clones in this sample may be carry-over from other donors' samples. The source was whole blood, collected in connection with sensitization to the hapten diphenylcyclopropenone (DPC). CDR3 sequence (DNA): TGTGCCAGCTCACCACCGGGGCAGGCCGGAGGGGAGACCCAGTACTTC. Translating it yields CASSPPGQAGGETQYF.